The entry that follows covers one T cell receptor (beta chain) sequence. Its matching antigen is unknown. Synthesis of TCR beta cDNA relied on 5'RACE template switching carrying UMIs. Each CDR3 protein gets one entry in TCRdb, which reprocessed the 5' RACE reads and gives no DNA. This repertoire includes 500,000 to 600,000 distinct CDR3 sequences. The data were taken from a study of T cells expressing NK-cell markers. Overall study context: All TCR beta repertoires analysed originated from sorted CD3+CD56+NKG2C+, CD3+CD56+NKG2C- and CD3+CD56-NKG2C+ T cells. Sequenced donors, eight in total, included seven who were HCMV-seropositive and one who was seronegative.

The germline gives CDR1 SGHRS, CDR2 YFSETQ. This CDR3 is built from 14 residues. Study conclusions and caveats: Dominant NKG2C+ clonotypes in over 5 donors made up about 1.0-7.0% of CD8+ T cells.

Input material: blood T cells: a sorted CD56 or NKG2C T cell subset, CD4+ or CD8+ T cells, or bulk PBMC T cells (not recorded which). This clonotype originated in a man in his late teens or twenties in good health. The chain has TRBV5-1 and TRBJ1-1; TCRdb lists TRBD1, though no DNA is available to test this call. The CDR3 sequence is CASSGKDRGTEAFF. The complete variable domain, with remaining parts taken from reference TRBV5-1 and TRBJ1-1, reads KAGVTQTPRYLIKTRGQQVTLSCSPISGHRSVSWYQQTPGQGLQFLFEYFSETQRNKGNFPGRFSGRQFSNSRSEMNVSTLELGDSALYLCASSGKDRGTEAFFGQGTRLTVV.